The next 24 T cell receptor beta chains were all read from a single sample in a study of shared T cell receptors in the human thymus. Sequencing was performed with immunoSEQ multiplex PCR; in TCRdb, only in-frame clones are kept and a portion is missing. The sample lists hundreds of thousands of clones, 70% to 90% occurring once. These data were likewise used in another study, on human thymus T cells.

What was sequenced was thymocytes. Receptor source: a boy under two years old with a congenital heart defect.

This clone was counted between two and nine times. The chain recombines TRBV4-1 with TRBJ2-7; 10 nucleotides match TRBD1. CDR3 length: 17 residues. Germline CDR1 MGHRA, CDR2 YSYEKL. With V trimmed by 0 bases and J by 1 base, 6 bases remained unmatched. The CDR3 spells CASSQEMPGQGSYEQYF. The DNA of the CDR3 is TGCGCCAGCAGCCAAGAGATGCCGGGACAGGGGTCCTACGAGCAGTACTTC.

This sequence joins TRBV29-1 and TRBJ2-1, with D maybe TRBD1 (7 bases). Between the trimmed V and J ends, which lost 7 bases and 3 bases, there was a span of 13 bases. Germline V gene sequence: CDR1 SQVTM, CDR2 ANQGSEA. The CDR3 runs 13 residues. CDR3 sequence reads: CSGHRGGYNEQFF. Here the CDR3 DNA reads TGCAGCGGGCACAGGGGAGGCTACAATGAGCAGTTCTTC.

The genes are TRBV9 and TRBJ1-2, with 10 bases matching TRBD1. Looked up from germline, CDR1 is SGDLS and CDR2 is YYNGEE. This CDR3 spans 16 amino acids. Trimming took 0 bases from V and 5 from J; bases not matched to a gene: 7. The CDR3 coding sequence is TGTGCCAGCAGCGTAGTTGAGACAGGGGGCGGTTATGGCTACACCTTC. Its translation is CASSVVETGGGYGYTF.

This clone has only one observation. This CDR3 reads CASSPSGRDTQYF. DNA for the CDR3: TGTGCCAGCAGCCCTAGCGGGCGAGATACGCAGTATTTT. V is TRBV7-8 and J is TRBJ2-3; 8 bases line up with TRBD2. J was trimmed by 5 bases and V by 5 bases; bases with no gene match: 3. This CDR3 spans 13 amino acids. Germline V lookup: CDR1 SGHVS, CDR2 FQNEAQ.

The chain is built from TRBV7-6 and TRBJ2-5; maybe TRBD2 (6 bases). Matching the DNA end better, TRBJ2-7 makes the J call doubtful. CDR3 length: 16 amino acids. Germline V gene sequence: CDR1 SGHVS, CDR2 FNYEAQ. In nucleotides, the CDR3 is TGTGCCAGCAGCTTATTGGCGGGGTTCCCCTCCTACGAGCAGTACTTC. The encoded protein is CASSLLAGFPSYEQYF.

This chain links TRBV15 with TRBJ2-7, with 7 bases aligning to TRBD1. Germline values: CDR1 LNHNV, CDR2 YYDKDF (reference sequence). CDR3 length equals 13 residues. Losses at the gene ends were 2 bases for V and 6 bases for J; bases not matched to a gene: 4. CDR3 nucleotides: TGTGCCACCAGCAGACACCAGGGGGTCGAGCAGTACTTC. Its translation is CATSRHQGVEQYF.

This sequence joins TRBV6-1 and TRBJ2-3; the match to TRBD1 covers 9 bases. The J segment lost 2 bases and the V segment lost 0 bases, leaving 9 bases of the junction unmatched. CDR1 MNHNS and CDR2 SASEGT come from the germline V gene. The CDR3 contains 18 residues. The CDR3 reads CASSEALRRDRVTDTQYF. The CDR3 DNA reads as TGTGCCAGCAGTGAAGCGCTTAGGCGGGACAGGGTCACAGATACGCAGTATTTT.

V is TRBV5-6 and J is TRBJ2-5, with 9 bases aligning to TRBD2. V dropped 4 bases and J dropped 1; count of bases not matched to a gene: 8. From germline, CDR1 is SGHDT and CDR2 YYEEEE. The CDR3 contains 16 residues. Here the CDR3 DNA reads TGTGCCAGCAGCGAGGTTTCTAGCGGGGTCCAAGAGACCCAGTACTTC. Its translation: CASSEVSSGVQETQYF.

V usage is TRBV11-2 and J usage is TRBJ1-1; TRBD1 matches 9 bases. The CDR3 has 16 residues. Germline V gene lookup returns CDR1 SGHAT and CDR2 FQNNGV. V shed 4 bases and J 0 bases; nucleotides not matched to a gene: 6. CDR3 residues: CASSSDRDRVNTEAFF. The CDR3 DNA sequence: TGTGCCAGCAGCTCCGACAGGGACAGGGTGAACACTGAAGCTTTCTTT. The full variable domain, completed using reference TRBV11-2 and TRBJ1-1, is EAGVAQSPRYKIIEKRQSVAFWCNPISGHATLYWYQQILGQGPKLLIQFQNNGVVDDSQLPKDRFSAERLKGVDSTLKIQPAKLEDSAVYLCASSSDRDRVNTEAFFGQGTRLTVV.

Note on this clone: The germline gene is not matched at one end of the junction; a read error may be the cause. Different DNA sequences within this sample yield the same CDR3. The J gene is TRBJ1-6, the V gene TRBV25-1; no definite D call. The CDR3 spans 14 residues. Germline V lookup: CDR1 MGHDK, CDR2 SYGVNS. CDR3 bases: TGTGCCAGCAGATCGTGCGGCCGTTATTCCCCCCTCCACTTT. Amino acids: CASRSCGRYSPLHF.

The rearrangement links TRBV4-3 to TRBJ2-1, with 8 bases fitting TRBD1. This CDR3 spans 16 amino acids. V gave up 4 bases and J gave up 0 bases; unmatched junction bases: 5. Germline CDR1 LGHNA, CDR2 YSLEER. Here the CDR3 reads CASSPDRGASYNEQFF. The CDR3 bases are TGCGCCAGCAGCCCCGACAGGGGTGCCTCCTACAATGAGCAGTTCTTC.

The gene calls are TRBV4-3 and TRBJ2-1, with 11 bases that match TRBD2. V was clipped by 0 bases and J by 15 bases; unmatched bases: 7. Germline CDR1 reads LGHNA; CDR2 reads YSLEER. The CDR3 covers 14 residues. This CDR3 is CASSQEPSGGRAFF. The CDR3 DNA is TGCGCCAGCAGCCAAGAGCCTAGCGGGGGGCGAGCGTTCTTC.

This clone was seen only a few times. This rearrangement joins TRBV28 to TRBJ2-4; TRBD2 matches at 7 bases. Trimming removed 5 bases from V and 8 bases from J; junction bases left unmatched: 12. Germline lookup yields CDR1 MDHEN and CDR2 SYDVKM. CDR3 size: 15 residues. CDR3 DNA sequence: TGTGCCAGCAGTGCCCCATTCGGGGCGGGAGACATTCAGTACTTC. This sequence encodes CASSAPFGAGDIQYF.

The chain carries TRBV6-5 and TRBJ2-1; D not resolved. This CDR3 spans 15 amino acids. V dropped 5 bases and J dropped 7 bases, with 18 bases sitting between them. Germline V gene data show CDR1 as MNHEY and CDR2 as SVGAGI. The CDR3 DNA is TGTGCCAGCAGTAAGTTTGGCGAGGATGGTAATGAGCAGTTCTTC. This codes for CASSKFGEDGNEQFF.

The gene calls are TRBV28 and TRBJ1-4; D is unclear. Deletions cut 8 bases from V and 4 bases from J, with 17 bases between. This CDR3 contains 15 residues. Germline lookup yields CDR1 MDHEN and CDR2 SYDVKM. The CDR3 is CASRLRHHSNEKLFF. DNA of the CDR3: TGTGCCAGCCGCCTTAGACATCACAGTAATGAAAAACTGTTTTTT.

The rearrangement joins TRBV7-9 to TRBJ2-7; 7 bases are shared with TRBD2. CDR3 length equals 15 residues. Trimming at V came to 1 base and at J to 2 bases, leaving 5 bases not matched to a gene. CDR1 and CDR2 (germline): SEHNR, FQNEAQ (reference sequence). Written as DNA, the CDR3 is TGTGCCAGCAGCTTAGGGGGGGGTCCCCCCTACGAGCAGTACTTC. This gives the protein CASSLGGGPPYEQYF.

This clone was counted between two and nine times. The CDR3 sequence: CASSRSGQTTGELFF. The DNA for the CDR3 is TGTGCCAGCAGCCGATCGGGACAGACGACCGGGGAGCTGTTTTTT. The chain links TRBV4-2 to TRBJ2-2; 7 nucleotides line up with TRBD1. The germline V gene has CDR1 LGHNA and CDR2 YNFKEQ. Trimming at V came to 4 bases and at J to 5 bases, leaving 7 bases not matched to a gene. The CDR3 totals 15 residues.

In this sample, this clone turned up a few times. The chain links TRBV19 to TRBJ1-1, with D perhaps TRBD1 (5 bases). In germline, CDR1 is LNHDA, CDR2 SQIVND (reference sequence). This CDR3 is 13 amino acids long. Trimming took off 7 bases at V and 2 bases at J, with 11 bases between the two ends. The CDR3 region has the DNA TGTGCCAGTATTGAGCAGGGAAACACTGAAGCTTTCTTT. This encodes CASIEQGNTEAFF.

The rearrangement joins TRBV5-6 to TRBJ1-1, with D uncertain. CDR3 length: 16 residues. Germline lookup yields CDR1 SGHDT and CDR2 YYEEEE. V was pared by 2 bases and J by 1 base, with 15 bases between. In DNA, the CDR3 is TGTGCCAGCAGCTTCTCTCCGGGTGGCGGGAACACTGAAGCTTTCTTT. Residues: CASSFSPGGGNTEAFF.

V is TRBV13 and J is TRBJ2-7, with 9 bases lining up with TRBD2. CDR1 and CDR2 (germline): PRHDT, FYEKMQ (reference sequence). V shed 6 bases, J shed 0 bases, and the junction held 6 bases outside the gene matches. The CDR3 runs 15 residues. This CDR3 reads CASSPNSGSSYEQYF. Written as DNA, the CDR3 is TGTGCCAGCAGTCCTAATAGCGGGAGCTCCTACGAGCAGTACTTC.

This chain joins TRBV12-5 and TRBJ2-1; D uncertain. V was shortened by 5 bases and J by 0 bases, with 20 bases between the two germline ends. CDR3 length equals 18 residues. Germline values: CDR1 LGHNT, CDR2 FRNRAP. In DNA, the CDR3 is TGTGCTAGTGGTGATAGACTTTACGTGGAAAGCTCCTACAATGAGCAGTTCTTC. This encodes CASGDRLYVESSYNEQFF.

The chain joins TRBV5-1 to TRBJ2-3; D is possibly TRBD2 (6 bases). Between the trimmed V and J ends, which lost 5 bases and 1 base, there was a span of 17 bases. The germline CDR1 and CDR2 sequences are SGHRS and YFSETQ. The CDR3 is 16 residues long. This chain's CDR3 is CASRVAWEVGTDTQYF. For the CDR3, the DNA is TGCGCCAGCAGGGTAGCTTGGGAGGTCGGCACAGATACGCAGTATTTT.

This clone was picked up one time. This chain connects TRBV4-3 to TRBJ2-1; TRBD2 matches 15 bases. CDR1 is LGHNA, CDR2 YSLEER, per germline. V dropped 1 base and J dropped 9; count of bases not matched to a gene: 13. This CDR3 region has 19 residues. The DNA of the CDR3 is TGCGCCAGCAGCCAAGGCCGGACTAGCGGGAGGGCCAGTGATGTTGAGCAGTTCTTC. This encodes CASSQGRTSGRASDVEQFF.

This clone has only one observation. The CDR3 bases are TGTGCCAGCAGCTCCCCTTTAGCGGGAGTAGGTGAGCAGTACTTC. Protein: CASSSPLAGVGEQYF. This chain links TRBV7-2 with TRBJ2-7; 9 bases fit TRBD2. Germline V lookup: CDR1 SGHTA, CDR2 FQGNSA. The trim removed 4 bases at V and 7 bases at J, leaving 11 bases unmatched. There are 15 residues in the CDR3.